Following are 3 T cell receptor beta chains from one sample sequenced in a study of patients and donors after allogeneic stem cell transplantation. From the RT-PCR reads, TCRdb called clonotypes with MiXCR, one entry per CDR3 protein. The sample lists about 960,000 distinct CDR3 sequences, 18% occurring once. Sequenced material: blood, either unsorted or a sorted T cell fraction (not recorded which). The receptors here all came from a human donor who was either an allogeneic HSCT recipient or a stem cell or donor lymphocyte infusion donor (not recorded which). It is not recorded whose cells these are; they may come from a transplant donor.

The gene calls are TRBV28 and TRBJ1-2; D possibly corresponds to TRBD1 (5 bases). The CDR3 is 13 residues long. Trimming pared 11 bases from V and 3 bases from J, leaving 16 bases between. CDR1 MDHEN and CDR2 SYDVKM come from the germline V gene. CDR3 sequence reads: CAVGAPVDYGYTF. The DNA of the CDR3 is TGTGCCGTTGGGGCACCGGTTGACTATGGCTACACCTTC.

The chain has TRBV20-1 and TRBJ2-7; D possibly matches TRBD1 or TRBD2 (6 bases each). The CDR3 sequence is 15 residues long. The germline CDR1 and CDR2 sequences are DFQATT and SNEGSKA (reference sequence). Deletions cut 6 bases from V and 3 bases from J, with 21 bases between. The CDR3, as DNA: TGCAGTGCACACCGACTAGGACAGACCAGCTACGAGCAGTACTTC. It is translated as CSAHRLGQTSYEQYF.

The chain couples TRBV7-9 to TRBJ2-3; 10 bases line up with TRBD2. The CDR3 consists of 17 residues. Germline CDR1 SEHNR, CDR2 FQNEAQ (reference sequence). Trimming at V came to 5 bases and at J to 1 base, leaving 9 bases not matched to a gene. Here the CDR3 reads CASSALLAGQGTDTQYF. For the CDR3, the DNA is TGTGCCAGCAGCGCCCTACTAGCGGGGCAGGGCACAGATACGCAGTATTTT.